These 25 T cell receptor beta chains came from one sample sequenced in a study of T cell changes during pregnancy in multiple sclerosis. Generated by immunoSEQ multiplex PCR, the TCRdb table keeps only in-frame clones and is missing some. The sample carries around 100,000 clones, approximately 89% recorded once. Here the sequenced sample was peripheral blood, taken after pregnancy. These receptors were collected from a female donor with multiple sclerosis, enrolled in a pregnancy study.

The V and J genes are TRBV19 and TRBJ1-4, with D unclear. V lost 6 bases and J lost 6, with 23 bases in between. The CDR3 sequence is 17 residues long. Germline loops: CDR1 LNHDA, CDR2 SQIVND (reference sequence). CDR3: CASSTGPARRRYEKLFF. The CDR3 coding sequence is TGTGCCAGTAGCACCGGACCCGCCCGGCGGAGGTATGAAAAACTGTTTTTT.

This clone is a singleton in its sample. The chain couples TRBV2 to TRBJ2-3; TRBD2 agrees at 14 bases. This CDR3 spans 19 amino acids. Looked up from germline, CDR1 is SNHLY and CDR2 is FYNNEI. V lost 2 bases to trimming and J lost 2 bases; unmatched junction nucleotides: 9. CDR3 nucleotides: TGTGCCAGCAGTGAACCCTGGACTAGCGGGGGGCCACACACAGATACGCAGTATTTT. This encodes CASSEPWTSGGPHTDTQYF.

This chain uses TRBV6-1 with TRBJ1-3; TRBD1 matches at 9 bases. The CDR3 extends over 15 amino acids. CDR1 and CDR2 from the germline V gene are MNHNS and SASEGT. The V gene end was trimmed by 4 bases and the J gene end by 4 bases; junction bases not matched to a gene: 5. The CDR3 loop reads CASSGKTGGGNTIYF. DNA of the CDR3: TGTGCCAGCAGTGGCAAGACAGGGGGAGGAAACACCATATATTTT.

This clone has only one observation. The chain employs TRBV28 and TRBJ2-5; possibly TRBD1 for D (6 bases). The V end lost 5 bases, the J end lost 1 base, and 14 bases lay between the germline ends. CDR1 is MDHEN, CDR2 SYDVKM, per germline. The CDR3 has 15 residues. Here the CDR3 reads CASSTRQASQETQYF. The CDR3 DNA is TGTGCCAGCAGTACTCGACAGGCCAGCCAAGAGACCCAGTACTTC. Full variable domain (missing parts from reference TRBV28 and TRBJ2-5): DVKVTQSSRYLVKRTGEKVFLECVQDMDHENMFWYRQDPGLGLRLIYFSYDVKMKEKGDIPEGYSVSREKKERFSLILESASTNQTSMYLCASSTRQASQETQYFGPGTRLLVL.

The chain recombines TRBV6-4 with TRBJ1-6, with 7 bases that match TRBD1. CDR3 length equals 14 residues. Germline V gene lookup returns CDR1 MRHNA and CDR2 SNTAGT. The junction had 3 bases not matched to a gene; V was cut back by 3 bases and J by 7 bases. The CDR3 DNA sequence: TGTGCCAGCAGTGAGGGACAGCCGAATTCACCCCTCCACTTT. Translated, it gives CASSEGQPNSPLHF.

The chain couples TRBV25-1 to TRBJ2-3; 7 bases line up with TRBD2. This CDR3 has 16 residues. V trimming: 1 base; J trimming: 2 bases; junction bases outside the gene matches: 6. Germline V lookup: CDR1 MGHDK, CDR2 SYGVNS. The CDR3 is CASSEWAGDFTDTQYF. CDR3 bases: TGTGCCAGCAGTGAATGGGCGGGGGACTTCACAGATACGCAGTATTTT.

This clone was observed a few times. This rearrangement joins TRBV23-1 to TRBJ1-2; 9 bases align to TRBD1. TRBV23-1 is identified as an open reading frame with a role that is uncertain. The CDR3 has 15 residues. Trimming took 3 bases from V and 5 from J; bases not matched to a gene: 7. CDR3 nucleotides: TGCGCCAGCAGTCACCACCGGGACAGGGCTTATGGCTACACCTTC. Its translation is CASSHHRDRAYGYTF.

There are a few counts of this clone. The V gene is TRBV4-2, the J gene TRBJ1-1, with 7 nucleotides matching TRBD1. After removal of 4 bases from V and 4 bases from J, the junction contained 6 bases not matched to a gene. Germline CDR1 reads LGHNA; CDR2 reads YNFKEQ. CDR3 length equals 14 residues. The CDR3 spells CASSLSGGGTEAFF. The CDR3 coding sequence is TGTGCCAGCAGCCTCTCAGGGGGTGGCACTGAAGCTTTCTTT.

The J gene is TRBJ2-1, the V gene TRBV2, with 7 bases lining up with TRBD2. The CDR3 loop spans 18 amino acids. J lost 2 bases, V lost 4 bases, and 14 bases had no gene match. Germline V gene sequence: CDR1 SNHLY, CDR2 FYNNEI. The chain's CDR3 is CASSVVTRRGITYNEQFF. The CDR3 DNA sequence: TGTGCCAGCAGTGTGGTTACTCGGCGGGGGATTACCTACAATGAGCAGTTCTTC.

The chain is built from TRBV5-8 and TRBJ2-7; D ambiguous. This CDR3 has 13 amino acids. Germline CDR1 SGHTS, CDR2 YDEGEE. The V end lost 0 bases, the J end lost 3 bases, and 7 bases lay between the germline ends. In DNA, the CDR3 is TGTGCCAGCAGCTTGGTAAGCTACTACGAGCAGTACTTC. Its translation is CASSLVSYYEQYF.

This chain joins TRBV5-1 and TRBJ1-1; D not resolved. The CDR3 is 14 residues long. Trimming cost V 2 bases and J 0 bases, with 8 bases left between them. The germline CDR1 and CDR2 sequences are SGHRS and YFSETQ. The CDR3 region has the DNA TGCGCCAGCAGCTTAGGCACTATGAACACTGAAGCTTTCTTT. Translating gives CASSLGTMNTEAFF.

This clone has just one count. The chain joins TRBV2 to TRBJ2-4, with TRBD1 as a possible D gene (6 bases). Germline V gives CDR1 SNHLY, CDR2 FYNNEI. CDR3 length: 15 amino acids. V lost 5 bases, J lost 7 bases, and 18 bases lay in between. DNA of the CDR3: TGTGCCAGCAGTCCGGACAGTGGAGTTGAGAACATTCAGTACTTC. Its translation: CASSPDSGVENIQYF.

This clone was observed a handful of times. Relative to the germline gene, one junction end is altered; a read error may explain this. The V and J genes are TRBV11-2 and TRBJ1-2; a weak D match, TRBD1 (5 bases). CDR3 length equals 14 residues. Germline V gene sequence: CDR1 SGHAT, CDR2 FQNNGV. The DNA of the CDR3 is TGTGCCAGCAGCTTAGGGGACTCCCGTAGTGGCCACACCTTC. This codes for CASSLGDSRSGHTF.

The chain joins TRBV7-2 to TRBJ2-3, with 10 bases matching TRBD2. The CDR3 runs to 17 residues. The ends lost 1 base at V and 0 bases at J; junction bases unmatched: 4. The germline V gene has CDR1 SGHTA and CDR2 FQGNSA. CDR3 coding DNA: TGTGCCAGCAGCTTAGAGACTAGCGGGCCTAGCACAGATACGCAGTATTTT. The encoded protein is CASSLETSGPSTDTQYF. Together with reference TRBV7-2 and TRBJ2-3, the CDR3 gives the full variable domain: GAGVSQSPSNKVTEKGKDVELRCDPISGHTALYWYRQSLGQGLEFLIYFQGNSAPDKSGLPSDRFSAERTGGSVSTLTIQRTQQEDSAVYLCASSLETSGPSTDTQYFGPGTRLTVL.

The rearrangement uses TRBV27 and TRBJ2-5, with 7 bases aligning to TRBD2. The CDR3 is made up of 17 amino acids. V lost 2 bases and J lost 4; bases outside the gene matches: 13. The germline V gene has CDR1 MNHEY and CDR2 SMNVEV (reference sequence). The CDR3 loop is CASSLRSGGGFPETQYF. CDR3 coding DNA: TGTGCCAGCAGTTTAAGAAGTGGGGGAGGGTTCCCAGAGACCCAGTACTTC.

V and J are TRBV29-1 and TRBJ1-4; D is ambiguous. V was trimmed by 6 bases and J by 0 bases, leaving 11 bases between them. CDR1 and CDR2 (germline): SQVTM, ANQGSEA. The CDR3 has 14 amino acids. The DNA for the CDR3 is TGCAGCGTCTACCCCGATACAACTAATGAAAAACTGTTTTTT. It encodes CSVYPDTTNEKLFF.

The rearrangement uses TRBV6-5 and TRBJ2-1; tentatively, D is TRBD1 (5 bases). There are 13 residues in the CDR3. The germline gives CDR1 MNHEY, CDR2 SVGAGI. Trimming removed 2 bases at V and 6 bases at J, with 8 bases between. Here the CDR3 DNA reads TGTGCCAGCAGTTACCTGGACACCAATGAGCAGTTCTTC. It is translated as CASSYLDTNEQFF.

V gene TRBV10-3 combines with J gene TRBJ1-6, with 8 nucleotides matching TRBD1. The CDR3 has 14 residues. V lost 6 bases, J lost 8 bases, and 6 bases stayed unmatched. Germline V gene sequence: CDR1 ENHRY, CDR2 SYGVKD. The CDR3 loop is CAISGQGEDSPLHF. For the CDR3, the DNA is TGTGCCATCAGCGGACAGGGTGAGGATTCACCCCTCCACTTT.

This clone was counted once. The CDR3 DNA is TGTGCCAGCAGTGATTCGAAGTCGTCCCGCCCGGGGATCCCTGAAGCTTTCTTT. Translation gives CASSDSKSSRPGIPEAFF. The V gene is TRBV6-4, the J gene TRBJ1-1, with D unresolved. The V end lost 3 bases, the J end lost 6 bases, and 26 bases lay between the germline ends. Per the germline V gene, CDR1 is MRHNA and CDR2 is SNTAGT. The CDR3 has 18 amino acids.

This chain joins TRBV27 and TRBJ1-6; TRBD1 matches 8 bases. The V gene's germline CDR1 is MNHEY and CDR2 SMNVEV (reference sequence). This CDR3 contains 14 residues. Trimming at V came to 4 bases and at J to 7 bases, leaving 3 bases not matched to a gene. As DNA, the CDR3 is TGTGCCAGCAGTTACCAGGGGGCGAATTCACCCCTCCACTTT. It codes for CASSYQGANSPLHF.

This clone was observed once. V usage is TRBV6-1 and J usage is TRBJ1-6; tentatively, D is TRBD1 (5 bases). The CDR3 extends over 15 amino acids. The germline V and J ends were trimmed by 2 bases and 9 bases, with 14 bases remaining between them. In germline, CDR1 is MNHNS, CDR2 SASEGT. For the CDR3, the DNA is TGTGCCAGCAGTGAATCCGACAGTAGCGGTTCACCCCTCCACTTT. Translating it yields CASSESDSSGSPLHF.

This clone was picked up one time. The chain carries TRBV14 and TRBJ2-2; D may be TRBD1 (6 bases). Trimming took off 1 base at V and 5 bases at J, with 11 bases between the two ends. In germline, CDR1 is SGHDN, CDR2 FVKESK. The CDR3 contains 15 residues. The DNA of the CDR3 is TGTGCCAGCAGCCAAGTTAGGGGGACGACCGGGGAGCTGTTTTTT. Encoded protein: CASSQVRGTTGELFF.

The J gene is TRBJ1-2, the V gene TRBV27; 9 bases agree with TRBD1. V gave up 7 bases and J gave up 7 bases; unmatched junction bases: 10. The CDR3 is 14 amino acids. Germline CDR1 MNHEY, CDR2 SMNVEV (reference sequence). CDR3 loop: CASKIKRQGGGYTF. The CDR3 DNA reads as TGTGCCAGCAAAATAAAACGACAGGGGGGTGGCTACACCTTC.

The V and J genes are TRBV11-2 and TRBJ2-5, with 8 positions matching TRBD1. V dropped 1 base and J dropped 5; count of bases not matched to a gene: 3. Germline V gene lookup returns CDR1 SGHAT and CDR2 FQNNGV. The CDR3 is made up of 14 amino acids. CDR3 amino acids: CASSLGQGRETQYF. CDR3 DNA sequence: TGTGCCAGCAGCTTAGGACAGGGGAGGGAGACCCAGTACTTC.

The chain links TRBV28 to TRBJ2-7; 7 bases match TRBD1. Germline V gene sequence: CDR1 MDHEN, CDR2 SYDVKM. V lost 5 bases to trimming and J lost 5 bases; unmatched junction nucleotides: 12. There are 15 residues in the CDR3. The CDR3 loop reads CASSPSTGEFHEQYF. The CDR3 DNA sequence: TGTGCCAGCAGTCCTTCAACAGGGGAATTTCACGAGCAGTACTTC.